This T cell receptor beta chain was captured in a study of shared clonotypes between healthy human individuals. Turning to the study itself: Three men and a couple of women, aged 18 to 49, were donors.

CDR3 length: 16 residues. From germline, CDR1 is SGHTA and CDR2 FQGNSA. The trim removed 5 bases at V and 7 bases at J, leaving 4 bases unmatched. About this clone itself: Its antigen is unknown.

Naive CD8 populations comprised CD45RO-negative cells positively selected for CCR7, excluding terminally differentiated effector memory CD45RA+ cells. General study points: Among donors, sharing of clonotypes was expected to be affected by sequencing depth.

Profiling relied on immunoSEQ multiplex PCR, and the TCRdb table lists in-frame clones only, not all of them. Among about 870,000 clones, around 93% were seen once, and the ten largest hold 24%. The chain links TRBV7-2 to TRBJ2-2; the match to TRBD2 covers 16 bases. The source material was naive CD8+ T cells sorted from blood. This TCR derives from a man aged 30 to 45 in good health. The CDR3 DNA reads TGTGCCAGCAGCCCCGGGACTAGCGGGAGGGGCGGGGAGCTGTTTTTT. Protein: CASSPGTSGRGGELFF.